This T cell receptor (beta chain) comes out of a study of T-cell reconstitution after alpha-beta-depleted transplantation in children. This clonotype has only a few counts. The antigen is unknown. Unique molecular identifiers were built into the TCRbeta library. TCRdb called the PCR reads again in MiXCR, with one record for every CDR3 protein. The data show hundreds of thousands of distinct CDR3 sequences, with around 13% seen just once and about 2.2% held by the top ten. Trimming cost V 4 bases and J 8 bases; bases outside gene matches: 3. The CDR3 spans 13 residues. Germline V CDR1 and CDR2: ENHRY, SYGVKD. Broader study findings: Reportedly, only several hundred clones from non-depleted graft cells drove alpha-beta T-cell counts at about two months. Certain patients had high TCRbeta diversity at day 60, and it came from recipient T cells and thymic progenitors that survived. T-cell numbers and diversity, one year after transplant, stemmed largely from T cells that were newly produced.

The sample here was PBMCs, mostly from graft donor cells, taken 360 days after TCRalphabeta/CD19-depleted stem cell transplant. The V call is TRBV10-3, the J call TRBJ2-1, with 9 bases identical to TRBD1. The TCR was taken from a male patient younger than 18 who had a stem cell transplant for acute myeloid leukemia, so the T cells may come from the graft donor. In nucleotides, the CDR3 is TGTGCCATCAGTGGGAGACAGGGGGATGAGCAGTTCTTC. Translation: CAISGRQGDEQFF.